This TCR beta chain was observed in a study of CD8+CD57+ T cells in acquired aplastic anemia. According to the study, genomic DNA was the template for TCR beta VDJ and CDR3 profiling. TCRdb re-called the reads with MiXCR, one entry per CDR3 protein. The table shows around 120,000 distinct CDR3 sequences, with about 40% occurring only once. This clonotype has a count of ten or more. Patients picked for sequencing had shown CD8+CD57+ cell expansion detected by flow cytometry. CDR3 length: 16 amino acids. Looked up from germline, CDR1 is MGHDK and CDR2 is SYGVNS. J was trimmed by 6 bases and V by 0 bases; bases with no gene match: 6.

This chain links TRBV25-1 with TRBJ1-5, with 9 bases lining up with TRBD1. This TCR was recovered from a human donor with aplastic anemia. Sequencing used sorted CD4+, CD8+, or CD8+CD57+ T cells (not recorded which) from PBMCs. CDR3 bases: TGTGCCAGCAGTGAATACGGGACAGGGATCGGTCAGCCCCAGCATTTT. Translating it yields CASSEYGTGIGQPQHF.